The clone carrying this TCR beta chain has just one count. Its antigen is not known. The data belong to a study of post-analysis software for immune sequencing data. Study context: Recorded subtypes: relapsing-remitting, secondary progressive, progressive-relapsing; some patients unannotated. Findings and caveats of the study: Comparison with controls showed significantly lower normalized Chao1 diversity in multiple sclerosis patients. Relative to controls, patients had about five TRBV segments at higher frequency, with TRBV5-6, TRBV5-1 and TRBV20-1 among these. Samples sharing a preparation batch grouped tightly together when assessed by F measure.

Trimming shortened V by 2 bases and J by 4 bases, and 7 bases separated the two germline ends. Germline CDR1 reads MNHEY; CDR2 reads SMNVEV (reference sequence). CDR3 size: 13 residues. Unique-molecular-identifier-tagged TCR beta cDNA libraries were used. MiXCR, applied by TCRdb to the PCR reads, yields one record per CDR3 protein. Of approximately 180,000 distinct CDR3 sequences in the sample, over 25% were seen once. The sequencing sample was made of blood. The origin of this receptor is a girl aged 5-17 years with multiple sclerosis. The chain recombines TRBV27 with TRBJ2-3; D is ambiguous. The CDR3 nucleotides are TGTGCCAGCAGTTTAATCACCGCAGATACGCAGTATTTT. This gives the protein CASSLITADTQYF.